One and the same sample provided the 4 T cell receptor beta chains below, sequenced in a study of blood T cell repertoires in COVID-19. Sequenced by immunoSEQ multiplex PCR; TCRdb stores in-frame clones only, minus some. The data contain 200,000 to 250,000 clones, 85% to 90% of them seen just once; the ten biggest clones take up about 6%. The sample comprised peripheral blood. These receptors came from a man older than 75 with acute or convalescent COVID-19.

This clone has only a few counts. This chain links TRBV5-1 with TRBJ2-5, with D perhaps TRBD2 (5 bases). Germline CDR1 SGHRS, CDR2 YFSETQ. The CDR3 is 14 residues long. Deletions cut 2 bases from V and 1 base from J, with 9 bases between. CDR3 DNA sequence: TGCGCCAGCAGCTTTTCGGGAAGCCAAGAGACCCAGTACTTC. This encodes CASSFSGSQETQYF.

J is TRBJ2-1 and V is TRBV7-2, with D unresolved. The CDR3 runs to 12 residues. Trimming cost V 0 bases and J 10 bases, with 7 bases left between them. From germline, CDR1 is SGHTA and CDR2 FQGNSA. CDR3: CASSLAVREQFF. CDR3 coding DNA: TGTGCCAGCAGCTTAGCGGTGCGGGAGCAGTTCTTC.

In DNA, the CDR3 is TGTGCCAGCAGGGGGGCGCAGGGCAATCAGCCCCAGCATTTT. This translates into CASRGAQGNQPQHF. The chain is built from TRBV28 and TRBJ1-5; the D gene is possibly TRBD1 (6 bases). V was shortened by 6 bases and J by 2 bases, with 11 bases between the two germline ends. Germline values: CDR1 MDHEN, CDR2 SYDVKM. The length of the CDR3 is 14 residues. The full variable domain, in which reference TRBV28 and TRBJ1-5 provide the parts outside the CDR3, is DVKVTQSSRYLVKRTGEKVFLECVQDMDHENMFWYRQDPGLGLRLIYFSYDVKMKEKGDIPEGYSVSREKKERFSLILESASTNQTSMYLCASRGAQGNQPQHFGDGTRLSIL.

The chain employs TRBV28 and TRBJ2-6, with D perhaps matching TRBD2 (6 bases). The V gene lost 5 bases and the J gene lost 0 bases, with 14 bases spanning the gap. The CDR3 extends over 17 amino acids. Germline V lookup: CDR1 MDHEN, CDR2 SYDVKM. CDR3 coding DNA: TGTGCCAGCAGTAACCAGGGACTGCTCTCTGGGGCCAACGTCCTGACTTTC. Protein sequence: CASSNQGLLSGANVLTF. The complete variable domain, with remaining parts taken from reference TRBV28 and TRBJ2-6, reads DVKVTQSSRYLVKRTGEKVFLECVQDMDHENMFWYRQDPGLGLRLIYFSYDVKMKEKGDIPEGYSVSREKKERFSLILESASTNQTSMYLCASSNQGLLSGANVLTFGAGSRLTVL.